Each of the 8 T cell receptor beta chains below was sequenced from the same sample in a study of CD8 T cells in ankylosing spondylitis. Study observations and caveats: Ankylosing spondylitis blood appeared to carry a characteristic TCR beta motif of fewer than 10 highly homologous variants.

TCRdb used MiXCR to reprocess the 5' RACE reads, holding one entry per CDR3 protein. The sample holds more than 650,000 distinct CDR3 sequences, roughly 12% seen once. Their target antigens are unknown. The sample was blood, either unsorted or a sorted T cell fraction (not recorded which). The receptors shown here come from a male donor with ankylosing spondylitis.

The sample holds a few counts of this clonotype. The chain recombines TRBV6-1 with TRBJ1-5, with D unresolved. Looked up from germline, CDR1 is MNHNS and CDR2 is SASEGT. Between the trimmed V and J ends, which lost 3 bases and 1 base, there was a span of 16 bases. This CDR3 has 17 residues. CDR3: CASSDSDRRGSNQPQHF. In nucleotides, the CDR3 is TGTGCCAGCAGTGACAGTGACCGGCGCGGGAGCAATCAGCCCCAGCATTTT.

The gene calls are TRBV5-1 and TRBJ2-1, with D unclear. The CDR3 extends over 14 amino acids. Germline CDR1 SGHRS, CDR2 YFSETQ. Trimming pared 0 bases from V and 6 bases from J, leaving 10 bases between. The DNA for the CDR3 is TGCGCCAGCAGCTTGGAGGCAGCTAGCAATGAGCAGTTCTTC. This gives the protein CASSLEAASNEQFF.

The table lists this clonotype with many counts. As DNA, the CDR3 is TGCAGTGCTAGAGCTCGGGACCGAGAATGGGGAGAGCAGTTCTTC. This gives the protein CSARARDREWGEQFF. The V gene is TRBV20-1, the J gene TRBJ2-1; perhaps D is TRBD1 or TRBD2 (5 bases each). Per germline, CDR1 DFQATT and CDR2 SNEGSKA (reference sequence). The CDR3 has 15 residues. Trimming stripped 1 base from V and 10 bases from J, with 20 bases between.

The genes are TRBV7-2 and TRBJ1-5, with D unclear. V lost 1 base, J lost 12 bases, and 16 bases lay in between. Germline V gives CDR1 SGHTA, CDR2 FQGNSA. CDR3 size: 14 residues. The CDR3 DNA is TGTGCCAGCAGCTTAGACCGGGTAAGAGGCCTCCAGCATTTT. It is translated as CASSLDRVRGLQHF.

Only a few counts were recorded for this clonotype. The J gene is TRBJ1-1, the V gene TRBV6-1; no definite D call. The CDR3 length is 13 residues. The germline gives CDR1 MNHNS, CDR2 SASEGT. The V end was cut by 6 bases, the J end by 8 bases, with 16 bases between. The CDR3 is CASRRRDSREAFF. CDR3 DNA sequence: TGTGCCAGCAGGAGAAGGGATAGTCGGGAAGCTTTCTTT.

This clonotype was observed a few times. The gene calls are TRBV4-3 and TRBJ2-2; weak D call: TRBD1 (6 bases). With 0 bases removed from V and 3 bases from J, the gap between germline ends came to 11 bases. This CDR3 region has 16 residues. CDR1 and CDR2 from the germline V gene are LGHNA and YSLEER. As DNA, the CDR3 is TGCGCCAGCAGCCAAGATTACAGGGTGTACACCGGGGAGCTGTTTTTT. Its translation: CASSQDYRVYTGELFF.

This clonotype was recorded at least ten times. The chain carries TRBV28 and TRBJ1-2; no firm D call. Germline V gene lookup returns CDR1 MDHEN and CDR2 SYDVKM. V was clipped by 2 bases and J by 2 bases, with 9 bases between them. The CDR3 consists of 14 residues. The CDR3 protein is CASSLGPINYGYTF. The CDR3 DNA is TGTGCCAGCAGTTTAGGGCCAATCAACTATGGCTACACCTTC.

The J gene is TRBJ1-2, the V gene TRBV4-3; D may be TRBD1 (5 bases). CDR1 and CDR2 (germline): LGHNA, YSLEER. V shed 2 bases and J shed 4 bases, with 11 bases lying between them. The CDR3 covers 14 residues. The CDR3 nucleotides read TGCGCCAGCAGCCAACTGGGACCTGGCTATGGCTACACCTTC. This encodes CASSQLGPGYGYTF.